Below, one T cell receptor (beta chain) is given with its context. What it binds is not known. The read ends 3 residues shy of where the CDR3 ends; the end is completed using the germline J gene. Related graft donors supplied nonmyeloablative bone marrow transplants, and mixed chimerism was transient. TCRdb keeps only in-frame clones here, not all; method: immunoSEQ multiplex PCR. The sample table sets out 25,000 to 40,000 clones. Looked up from germline, CDR1 is SQVTM and CDR2 is ANQGSEA. CDR3 length equals 12 residues. V trimming: 6 bases; J trimming: 3 bases; junction bases outside the gene matches: 2. This sample is part of a study of Tregs in tolerant kidney transplant recipients. Notes on the study in general: Some patients' samples used different primers over time, so nucleotide sequences weren't comparable. Activated donor B cell expansion appeared to reveal the most relevant donor-specific TCRbeta repertoire. Validation in larger populations is needed because few patients were studied. Tolerant patients' donor-specific Tregs expanded beyond overall Tregs, suggesting antigen-driven growth.

This specimen consisted of CD4+ T cells from blood (PBMCs), obtained 24 months after the transplant. V usage is TRBV29-1 and J usage is TRBJ2-7, with 10 bases lining up with TRBD1. The receptor comes from a human patient who received a combined kidney and bone marrow transplant. Some T cells could come from the graft donor. CDR3 sequence: CSVGQGNYEQYF. CDR3 DNA, as far as it was read: TGCAGCGTGGGACAGGGGAACTACGAG.